This entry concerns a single TCR beta chain. Per the original methods: Amplification of reference gene primers provided the estimated nucleated cell counts. Libraries were prepared by immunoSEQ multiplex PCR; TCRdb keeps only in-frame clonotypes and omits some of them. V and J calls and clone size are given by that table; D and trimming were obtained from the DNA. The sample lists 200,000 to 250,000 clones; approximately 90% were seen once. The trim removed 2 bases at V and 6 bases at J, leaving 7 bases unmatched. The length of the CDR3 is 15 residues. Germline CDR1 SGDLS, CDR2 YYNGEE. The sample comes from a study of blood T cell repertoires in COVID-19. About the research overall: The United States, Italy and Spain were the sources of the acute and convalescent COVID-19 samples. PBMCs, B-cell-depleted T cells, or T cells were the source of the cDNA or gDNA that made up the material.

The sample taken for sequencing was peripheral blood. The sequence was collected from a woman in her 50s with COVID-19, enrolled during active disease. The chain has TRBV9 and TRBJ2-3, with 9 bases fitting TRBD1. CDR3 region: CASSVGQGPADTQYF. In nucleotides, the CDR3 is TGTGCCAGCAGCGTGGGACAGGGCCCAGCGGATACGCAGTATTTT.